This T cell receptor beta chain was sequenced in a study of shared clonotypes between healthy human individuals. Clones were sequenced by immunoSEQ multiplex PCR, and TCRdb holds only the in-frame ones, with some missing. The table records about 1.5 million clones, roughly 98% of them present only once. The CDR3 runs 9 residues. In regard to this clone: Antigen unknown.

Findings of the study overall: It was the few donors that limited the genetic and exposure-history diversity represented.

This clonotype originated in a man in his thirties or forties in good health. Input material: naive CD4+ T cells sorted from blood. Subset in this sample: CD45RA+ positively selected. The chain has TRBV21-1 and TRBJ2-7; the table gives TRBD1 as D, unverified against the DNA. TRBV21-1 is classified as a pseudogene. The CDR3 DNA sequence: TGTGCCAGGCCCTTGGGGCCGTACTTC. This translates into CARPLGPYF.